The rows below give T cell receptor beta chains drawn from one sample of a study of shared clonotypes between healthy human individuals. Measured with immunoSEQ multiplex PCR; TCRdb has only the in-frame clones, and not every one. The sample includes around 1.5 million clones, 95% to 99% of them seen just once. Specimen: naive CD4+ T cells sorted from blood. Receptors originate from a young man in good health. CDR3s include the opening cysteine and the closing phenylalanine or tryptophan. The order of the fields is J gene, clone size, V gene, D gene, CDR3 protein, CDR3 DNA. A D gene is named only where the DNA matches it firmly. Clone size is given for some rows only: seen once, a few or many times, or a class if the clone is expanded.

TRBJ2-7 | NA | TRBV21-1 | NA | CASSKGRTSGRAQWYEQYF | TGTGCCAGCAGCAAAGGGAGAACTAGCGGGAGGGCTCAGTGGTACGAGCAGTACTTC
TRBJ2-2 | NA | TRBV7-2 | NA | CASTQSGELFF | TGTGCCAGCACCCAGTCCGGGGAGCTGTTTTTT
TRBJ2-1 | NA | TRBV2 | TRBD2 | CASSEAEGLAGARYLF | TGTGCCAGCAGTGAAGCGGAGGGACTAGCGGGAGCGCGGTACCTCTTC
TRBJ2-1 | NA | TRBV30 | NA | CAWSVEPSLGGNYDNEQFF | TGTGCCTGGAGTGTAGAGCCGTCTCTGGGGGGCAATTATGACAATGAGCAGTTCTTC
TRBJ1-1 | NA | TRBV30 | NA | CAWSYWMNTEAFF | TGTGCCTGGAGCTACTGGATGAACACTGAAGCTTTCTTT
TRBJ2-7 | NA | TRBV5-6 | NA | CASSLDRSSYEQYF | TGTGCCAGCAGCTTGGACAGGAGCTCCTACGAGCAGTACTTC
TRBJ2-3 | once | TRBV29-1 | NA | CSGGGLSNTQYF | TGCAGCGGGGGGGGCCTTAGCAATACGCAGTATTTT
TRBJ2-1 | NA | TRBV6-5 | TRBD2 | CASSLLAGGHNEQFF | TGTGCCAGCAGTCTGCTAGCGGGGGGACACAATGAGCAGTTCTTC
TRBJ2-5 | NA | TRBV7-2 | NA | CASLHELGRVQETQYF | TGTGCCAGTCTGCATGAACTGGGCAGGGTACAAGAGACCCAGTACTTC
TRBJ2-3 | NA | TRBV5-4 | NA | CASSWELADTQYF | TGTGCCAGCAGCTGGGAGTTAGCAGATACGCAGTATTTT
TRBJ2-1 | once | TRBV29-1 | TRBD1 | CSVAEGQGYNEQFF | TGCAGCGTGGCCGAGGGACAGGGGTACAATGAGCAGTTCTTC
TRBJ2-1 | NA | TRBV11-1 | NA | CASSLLSQQFF | TGTGCCAGCAGCTTACTCTCCCAGCAGTTCTTC
TRBJ2-7 | NA | TRBV7-2 | NA | CASSRVRADEQYF | TGTGCCAGCTCCAGGGTTAGGGCAGACGAGCAGTACTTC
TRBJ1-4 | NA | TRBV15 | NA | CATSREYRVNEKLFF | TGTGCCACCAGCAGAGAGTACAGGGTTAATGAAAAACTGTTTTTT
TRBJ2-2 | NA | TRBV7-9 | NA | CASSPLSKTGELFF | TGTGCCAGCAGCCCTCTTAGTAAAACCGGGGAGCTGTTTTTT
TRBJ1-2 | NA | TRBV28 | NA | CASGMLQGVPRGYTF | TGTGCCAGCGGAATGTTACAGGGTGTACCTAGAGGCTACACCTTC
TRBJ2-3 | NA | TRBV5-6 | NA | CASSLGQFTDTQYF | TGTGCCAGCAGCTTGGGACAGTTCACAGATACGCAGTATTTT
TRBJ2-1 | once | TRBV7-6 | TRBD1 | CASSLGGRGQGGEQFF | TGTGCCAGCAGCTTAGGGGGCAGGGGGCAGGGTGGTGAGCAGTTCTTC
TRBJ2-3 | NA | TRBV6-5 | NA | CASADVISTDTQYF | TGTGCCAGCGCGGATGTAATATCGACAGATACGCAGTATTTT
TRBJ2-1 | NA | TRBV9 | NA | CASSPADNEQFF | TGTGCCAGCAGCCCGGCAGACAATGAGCAGTTCTTC
TRBJ1-4 | NA | TRBV18 | NA | CASSPPSLETEKLFF | TGTGCCAGCTCACCACCTTCACTCGAAACCGAAAAACTGTTTTTT
TRBJ2-3 | NA | TRBV7-9 | NA | CASSLGALTTDTQYF | TGTGCCAGCAGCTTAGGGGCCCTAACTACAGATACGCAGTATTTT
TRBJ2-3 | NA | TRBV9 | NA | CASSVRGAHDFADTQYF | TGTGCCAGCAGCGTAAGAGGGGCGCACGATTTCGCAGATACGCAGTATTTT
TRBJ1-2 | NA | TRBV6-6 | NA | CASSPTTDGPGYTF | TGTGCCAGCAGTCCGACGACCGACGGACCGGGCTACACCTTC
TRBJ2-1 | once | TRBV19 | TRBD2 | CASNLAGGTNYNEQFF | TGTGCCAGTAACTTAGCGGGAGGGACCAACTACAATGAGCAGTTCTTC
TRBJ2-7 | NA | TRBV30 | NA | CAWRSGPRSSYEQYF | TGTGCCTGGAGATCCGGACCCAGGAGCTCCTACGAGCAGTACTTC
TRBJ2-5 | NA | TRBV7-9 | NA | CASSLDIRRQETQYF | TGTGCCAGCAGCTTAGATATCAGGCGCCAAGAGACCCAGTACTTC
TRBJ2-7 | NA | TRBV28 | TRBD1 | CASSFETGVSYEQYF | TGTGCCAGCAGTTTTGAGACAGGGGTCTCCTACGAGCAGTACTTC
TRBJ2-3 | NA | TRBV2 | TRBD2 | CASVLAGEDTQYF | TGTGCCAGCGTTTTAGCGGGAGAAGATACGCAGTATTTT
TRBJ1-1 | NA | TRBV6-1 | NA | CASRGAGGGFF | TGTGCCAGTAGGGGGGCAGGAGGTGGTTTCTTT
TRBJ1-1 | NA | TRBV11-2 | NA | CASSDHPGKTEAFF | TGTGCCAGCAGCGATCACCCAGGGAAGACTGAAGCTTTCTTT
TRBJ2-1 | NA | TRBV6-6 | NA | CASSRTTIAYNEQFF | TGTGCCAGCAGTCGGACTACTATCGCCTACAATGAGCAGTTCTTC
TRBJ2-7 | NA | TRBV9 | NA | CASAGRDKSSGEQYF | TGTGCCAGCGCTGGTCGTGACAAATCCTCTGGCGAGCAGTACTTC
TRBJ1-2 | NA | TRBV6-6 | NA | CASSGYGYTF | TGTGCCAGCAGTGGCTATGGCTACACCTTC
TRBJ2-5 | NA | TRBV5-1 | TRBD2 | CASSYRLAGARETQYF | TGCGCCAGCAGCTACCGACTAGCGGGAGCGAGAGAGACCCAGTACTTC
TRBJ2-1 | NA | TRBV28 | NA | CASSLVRSYNEQFF | TGTGCCAGCAGTTTGGTCCGCTCCTACAATGAGCAGTTCTTC
TRBJ1-2 | NA | TRBV29-1 | NA | CSVPTTGSEGYTF | TGCAGCGTTCCAACTACAGGGAGTGAGGGCTACACCTTC
TRBJ2-7 | once | TRBV18 | NA | CASSPFGAEQYF | TGTGCCAGCTCACCGTTCGGGGCCGAGCAGTACTTC
TRBJ2-7 | NA | TRBV18 | TRBD2 | CASSAGVSYEQYF | TGTGCCAGCTCAGCGGGGGTCTCCTACGAGCAGTACTTC
TRBJ2-1 | NA | TRBV18 | NA | CASSKDRSNEQFF | TGTGCCAGCTCGAAGGATCGCTCCAATGAGCAGTTCTTC
TRBJ2-4 | NA | TRBV11-2 | NA | CASSSGTKVVGIQYF | TGTGCCAGCAGCTCGGGGACAAAAGTGGTGGGCATTCAGTACTTC
TRBJ2-5 | NA | TRBV5-1 | TRBD2 | CASSQSSGGQIFTQYF | TGCGCCAGCAGCCAATCTAGCGGGGGACAAATATTCACCCAGTACTTC
TRBJ2-1 | NA | TRBV6-5 | TRBD2 | CASSSAAGSSYNEQFF | TGTGCCAGCAGTTCCGCAGCGGGAAGCTCCTACAATGAGCAGTTCTTC
TRBJ1-5 | NA | TRBV12-5 | NA | CASGFGGNQPQHF | TGTGCTAGTGGTTTCGGAGGCAATCAGCCCCAGCATTTT
TRBJ2-1 | NA | TRBV5-4 | TRBD2 | CASSLILAGNNEQFF | TGTGCCAGCAGCTTAATCCTAGCGGGGAATAATGAGCAGTTCTTC
TRBJ1-5 | NA | TRBV19 | TRBD1 | CASSMRQGDQPQHF | TGTGCCAGTAGTATGCGACAGGGCGATCAGCCCCAGCATTTT
TRBJ2-1 | NA | TRBV7-2 | TRBD2 | CASSLGGLAGVFF | TGTGCCAGCAGCTTAGGGGGACTAGCGGGAGTGTTCTTC
TRBJ2-7 | NA | TRBV5-5 | NA | CASSWSTSGQVRQYF | TGTGCCAGCAGCTGGAGCACTAGCGGACAGGTTCGGCAGTACTTC
TRBJ2-1 | NA | TRBV11-2 | NA | CASSRAETRYNEQFF | TGTGCCAGCAGCCGAGCGGAGACTAGATACAATGAGCAGTTCTTC
TRBJ2-6 | NA | TRBV5-6 | TRBD1 | CASSTQTGKVEANVLTF | TGTGCCAGCAGCACTCAGACAGGGAAGGTGGAGGCCAACGTCCTGACTTTC
TRBJ1-5 | NA | TRBV9 | NA | CASSVDEGQPQHF | TGTGCCAGCAGCGTAGATGAGGGTCAGCCCCAGCATTTT
TRBJ2-1 | NA | TRBV18 | TRBD2 | CASSPRAGERGNEQFF | TGTGCCAGCTCACCACGGGCGGGAGAGAGGGGCAATGAGCAGTTCTTC